The 25 T cell receptor beta chains presented below share a single source sample, sequenced in a study of CD8 T cells in Susac syndrome (dated by TCRdb to between 2018 and 2021). The library relied on the immunoSEQ multiplex PCR assay. RNA was extracted using the RNeasy kit, and about 0.5 to 1 ug of the RNA was reverse transcribed with random hexamers. Clones were called with MiXCR by TCRdb after fastp trimmed the public reads at Q25, and only in-frame beta chains were retained. CDR3 protein sequences are deduplicated, and each keeps its most common genes and DNA. The sample table lists 300,000 or so distinct CDR3 sequences, about 90% of them with a count of one. The ten largest account for less than 0.08% of the sample. The source material was CD4+ T cells from PBMCs. These receptors came from a human donor with multiple sclerosis.

The chain joins TRBV20-1 to TRBJ1-3; D uncertain. Between the trimmed V and J ends, which lost 6 bases and 3 bases, there was a span of 9 bases. Germline V gene sequence: CDR1 DFQATT, CDR2 SNEGSKA (reference sequence). CDR3 size: 12 residues. The CDR3 here is CSAERDGNTIYF. The CDR3 nucleotides read TGCAGTGCAGAGAGGGATGGAAACACCATATATTTT.

The J gene is TRBJ2-3, the V gene TRBV7-9, with TRBD2 matching 7 bases. Germline V gene sequence: CDR1 SEHNR, CDR2 FQNEAQ (reference sequence). The CDR3 has 13 amino acids. CDR3 sequence reads: CALVAGDGDTQYF. The CDR3 DNA reads as TGTGCTCTAGTGGCGGGAGACGGAGATACGCAGTATTTT.

The chain is built from TRBV7-2 and TRBJ1-5; no firm D call. The length of the CDR3 is 14 residues. The V gene lost 1 base and the J gene lost 7 bases, with 11 bases spanning the gap. Germline V lookup: CDR1 SGHTA, CDR2 FQGNSA. The CDR3 region has the DNA TGTGCCAGCAGCTTAGAGGGCGGATTCCAGCCCCAGCATTTT. Protein: CASSLEGGFQPQHF.

J is TRBJ2-5 and V is TRBV7-9, with 15 positions matching TRBD2. Looked up from germline, CDR1 is SEHNR and CDR2 is FQNEAQ (reference sequence). This CDR3 has 19 residues. The V gene end was trimmed by 1 base and the J gene end by 1 base; junction bases not matched to a gene: 7. CDR3 DNA sequence: TGTGCCAGCAGCTTAGGCTGGACTAGCGGGGGGGGTCCCCAAGAGACCCAGTACTTC. As protein: CASSLGWTSGGGPQETQYF. Using reference TRBV7-9 and TRBJ2-5 for the parts outside the CDR3, the full variable domain is DTGVSQNPRHKITKRGQNVTFRCDPISEHNRLYWYRQTLGQGPEFLTYFQNEAQLEKSRLLSDRFSAERPKGSFSTLEIQRTEQGDSAMYLCASSLGWTSGGGPQETQYFGPGTRLLVL.

The chain recombines TRBV19 with TRBJ1-1; D unclear. The V gene's germline CDR1 is LNHDA and CDR2 SQIVND (reference sequence). The V and J ends lost 5 bases and 0 bases respectively, with 10 bases between them. The CDR3 extends over 14 amino acids. CDR3 DNA sequence: TGTGCCAGTAGTCGGAACTCCATGAACACTGAAGCTTTCTTT. Translation gives CASSRNSMNTEAFF.

The chain is built from TRBV6-1 and TRBJ2-3; TRBD2 matches 9 bases. The germline V gene encodes CDR1 MNHNS and CDR2 SASEGT. V lost 4 bases and J lost 0; bases outside the gene matches: 8. The CDR3 contains 17 residues. The CDR3 coding sequence is TGTGCCAGCAGTGGTCAGACTAGCGGAGCTAGCACAGATACGCAGTATTTT. Translated, it gives CASSGQTSGASTDTQYF.

The V and J genes are TRBV11-2 and TRBJ2-7, with TRBD1 matching over 12 bases. Germline V CDR1 and CDR2: SGHAT, FQNNGV. There are 20 residues in the CDR3. V trimming: 4 bases; J trimming: 3 bases; junction bases outside the gene matches: 19. CDR3: CASSSTTHKGQGANYYEQYF. The CDR3 region has the DNA TGTGCCAGCAGCTCTACTACCCATAAGGGACAGGGGGCTAATTACTACGAGCAGTACTTC.

Notes on this clonotype: The junction departs from germline at one end; a sequencing error may be responsible. This chain joins TRBV7-7 and TRBJ2-1; TRBD1 might be the D (6 bases). The CDR3 loop spans 14 amino acids. Germline V CDR1 and CDR2: SSHAT, FNYEAQ (reference sequence). Here the CDR3 reads CASSLGGLNYEQFF. The CDR3 nucleotides read TGTGCTAGCAGCTTAGGGGGTCTTAACTATGAGCAGTTCTTC.

This rearrangement joins TRBV20-1 to TRBJ2-7, with a possible D match to TRBD1 (7 bases). There are 13 residues in the CDR3. Germline CDR1 DFQATT, CDR2 SNEGSKA (reference sequence). The V end was cut by 5 bases, the J end by 3 bases, with 14 bases between. CDR3 protein: CSAARQGLYEQYF. CDR3 DNA sequence: TGCAGTGCTGCTCGACAGGGACTCTACGAGCAGTACTTC.

V usage is TRBV5-4 and J usage is TRBJ2-7, with a weak D call TRBD2 (6 bases). V lost 2 bases and J 0 bases, leaving 12 bases between the germline ends. CDR1 SGHNT and CDR2 YYREEE come from the germline V gene (reference sequence). The CDR3 sequence is 15 residues long. The CDR3 loop reads CASSFYSGSSYEQYF. The CDR3 DNA reads as TGTGCCAGCAGCTTTTATAGCGGCAGCTCCTACGAGCAGTACTTC.

The V gene is TRBV6-1, the J gene TRBJ2-5; 7 bases align to TRBD2. V gave up 5 bases and J gave up 3 bases; unmatched junction bases: 18. Germline assignment: CDR1 MNHNS and CDR2 SASEGT. This CDR3 has 18 residues. DNA for the CDR3: TGTGCCAGCAGTCCCCGCTCCCGAGATAGCGGGTCCGAAGAGACCCAGTACTTC. Protein: CASSPRSRDSGSEETQYF.

The rearrangement links TRBV11-1 to TRBJ2-1; TRBD2 matches 8 bases. V gave up 1 base and J gave up 4 bases; unmatched junction bases: 12. CDR1 SGHAT and CDR2 FQDESV come from the germline V gene (reference sequence). The length of the CDR3 is 18 residues. The CDR3 region has the DNA TGTGCCAGCAGCTTAGTAGCGGTACCGGGACTAGGATACAATGAGCAGTTCTTC. It is translated as CASSLVAVPGLGYNEQFF. Looking up the rest from reference TRBV11-1 and TRBJ2-1 gives the full variable domain: EAEVAQSPRYKITEKSQAVAFWCDPISGHATLYWYRQILGQGPELLVQFQDESVVDDSQLPKDRFSAERLKGVDSTLKIQPAELGDSAMYLCASSLVAVPGLGYNEQFFGPGTRLTVL.

This clonotype was detected a few times. Germline and junction disagree at one end, which may indicate a read error. In nucleotides, the CDR3 is TGTGCCAGCAGCTTGGCCGGGACAGGGAACACTGAAGCTTTCTTT. Translating gives CASSLAGTGNTEAFF. The rearrangement links TRBV5-1 to TRBJ1-1, with 8 nucleotides matching TRBD1. Germline V gene data show CDR1 as SGHRS and CDR2 as YFSETQ. The length of the CDR3 is 15 residues.

V and J are TRBV29-1 and TRBJ1-3, with D unresolved. V lost 1 base and J 4 bases, leaving 8 bases between the germline ends. CDR1 is SQVTM and CDR2 is ANQGSEA in the germline V gene. CDR3 size: 13 residues. The CDR3 DNA is TGCAGCGTTGAAGGTACCGCCGGAAACACCATATATTTT. Its protein product is CSVEGTAGNTIYF.

The V and J genes are TRBV20-1 and TRBJ1-2, with D unresolved. The CDR3 loop spans 11 amino acids. Trimming pared 3 bases from V and 2 bases from J, leaving 4 bases between. The germline CDR1 and CDR2 sequences are DFQATT and SNEGSKA (reference sequence). CDR3 sequence: CSASGNYGYTF. The CDR3 DNA follows: TGCAGTGCTAGTGGGAACTATGGCTACACCTTC.

The V gene is TRBV6-6, the J gene TRBJ2-7; 10 nucleotides align to TRBD1. With 7 bases clipped from V and 1 base from J, the junction kept 7 bases outside the gene matches. Germline loops: CDR1 MNHNY, CDR2 SVGAGI (reference sequence). The CDR3 is 15 amino acids. Here the CDR3 DNA reads TGTGCCAGCACTCCGGGACAGGGGCGATCCTACGAGCAGTACTTC. Protein: CASTPGQGRSYEQYF.

The rearrangement uses TRBV19 and TRBJ2-2, with TRBD1 identical over 10 bases. Per germline, CDR1 LNHDA and CDR2 SQIVND (reference sequence). V shed 5 bases, J shed 4 bases, and the junction held 4 bases outside the gene matches. The CDR3 sequence is 15 residues long. The CDR3 protein is CASSDRGLSTGELFF. The CDR3 DNA follows: TGTGCCAGTAGTGACAGGGGGCTTAGCACCGGGGAGCTGTTTTTT.

The rearrangement links TRBV4-3 to TRBJ2-2; D not resolved. The V end lost 3 bases, the J end lost 5 bases, and 10 bases lay between the germline ends. The CDR3 contains 14 residues. Germline V lookup: CDR1 LGHNA, CDR2 YSLEER. In DNA form, the CDR3 reads TGCGCCAGCAGCCATTCTAGTGGAACCGGGGAGCTGTTTTTT. Its protein product is CASSHSSGTGELFF.

The rearrangement uses TRBV3-1 and TRBJ1-4, with D unclear. CDR1 LGHDT and CDR2 YNNKEL come from the germline V gene (reference sequence). There are 12 residues in the CDR3. The germline V and J ends were trimmed by 4 bases and 5 bases, with 5 bases remaining between them. DNA for the CDR3: TGTGCCAGCAGCCTAGGAAATGAAAAACTGTTTTTT. Its protein is CASSLGNEKLFF.

The chain joins TRBV25-1 to TRBJ2-6; D gene uncertain. V shed 3 bases and J shed 2 bases, with 8 bases lying between them. The CDR3 loop spans 15 amino acids. Germline V lookup: CDR1 MGHDK, CDR2 SYGVNS. CDR3 loop: CASSEFVTGANVLTF. CDR3 DNA: TGTGCCAGCAGTGAGTTCGTTACTGGGGCCAACGTCCTGACTTTC.

The chain joins TRBV25-1 to TRBJ1-1; tentatively, D is TRBD1 (6 bases). V was pared by 0 bases and J by 4 bases, with 9 bases between. The CDR3 length is 14 residues. CDR1 and CDR2 (germline): MGHDK, SYGVNS. Here the CDR3 reads CASSEYRGRTEAFF. The CDR3 region has the DNA TGTGCCAGCAGTGAATACCGGGGGCGCACTGAAGCTTTCTTT.

The chain joins TRBV5-1 to TRBJ2-3; tentatively, D is TRBD2 (5 bases). The V and J ends lost 4 bases and 0 bases respectively, with 12 bases between them. This CDR3 region has 15 residues. From germline, CDR1 is SGHRS and CDR2 YFSETQ. For the CDR3, the DNA is TGCGCCAGCAGCCGGGGTCGGGAAAGCACAGATACGCAGTATTTT. Translation gives CASSRGRESTDTQYF. Variable domain in full (rest from reference TRBV5-1 and TRBJ2-3): KAGVTQTPRYLIKTRGQQVTLSCSPISGHRSVSWYQQTPGQGLQFLFEYFSETQRNKGNFPGRFSGRQFSNSRSEMNVSTLELGDSALYLCASSRGRESTDTQYFGPGTRLTVL.

The chain recombines TRBV7-9 with TRBJ2-7; D might be TRBD1 (6 bases). The length of the CDR3 is 13 residues. CDR1 is SEHNR and CDR2 is FQNEAQ in the germline V gene (reference sequence). V gave up 8 bases and J gave up 2 bases, with 13 bases separating them. DNA for the CDR3: TGTGCCAGCGGACAGACAGAAACCTACGAGCAGTACTTC. This translates into CASGQTETYEQYF.

V usage is TRBV20-1 and J usage is TRBJ2-1; 13 bases are a match to TRBD2. The V gene's germline CDR1 is DFQATT and CDR2 SNEGSKA (reference sequence). CDR3 size: 14 residues. V trimming: 4 bases; J trimming: 9 bases; junction bases outside the gene matches: 6. CDR3 loop: CSAITSGGAGEQFF. CDR3 DNA: TGCAGTGCTATCACTAGCGGGGGGGCCGGTGAGCAGTTCTTC.

CDR3 loop: CASSVGTSGETQYF. The CDR3 coding sequence is TGTGCCAGCAGCGTAGGCACGTCTGGGGAGACCCAGTACTTC. This rearrangement joins TRBV9 to TRBJ2-5; D is undetermined. V was trimmed by 0 bases and J by 5 bases, leaving 11 bases between them. Germline-derived CDR1 and CDR2 are SGDLS and YYNGEE. The CDR3 is 14 amino acids.